A single sample gave rise to the 20 T cell receptor beta chains below, sequenced in a study of PD-1 blockade in classical Hodgkin lymphoma. Profiling relied on immunoSEQ multiplex PCR, and the TCRdb table lists in-frame clones only, not all of them. This table has tens of thousands of clones, nearly 80% appearing once. Time point described: cycle 4 day 1 (C4D1), after 6 weeks of nivolumab. All trial patients relapsed after autologous stem cell transplantation. The sample here was peripheral blood mononuclear cells (PBMCs), taken before the fourth cycle of nivolumab. Every receptor here comes from a human donor with classical Hodgkin lymphoma.

The rearrangement links TRBV29-1 to TRBJ2-1; no definite D call. Germline V gene sequence: CDR1 SQVTM, CDR2 ANQGSEA. This CDR3 is built from 16 residues. Trimming took 7 bases from V and 3 from J, leaving 22 bases between them. CDR3 in amino acids: CSARGRSPDVYNEQFF. CDR3 sequence (DNA): TGCAGCGCCCGAGGCCGGTCCCCGGACGTCTACAATGAGCAGTTCTTC.

The chain uses TRBV20-1 and TRBJ2-7, with 10 nucleotides matching TRBD2. CDR1 is DFQATT, CDR2 SNEGSKA, per germline (reference sequence). The CDR3 runs 11 residues. Germline trimming cut 7 bases from V and 3 bases from J; bases unmatched to any gene: 0. This chain's CDR3 is CSVAGGYEQYF. DNA for the CDR3: TGCAGTGTAGCGGGAGGCTACGAGCAGTACTTC.

A few counts support this clone. As DNA, the CDR3 is TGTGCCTGGAGTTTGCAGGGGGCTTTCTATGGCTACACCTTC. This codes for CAWSLQGAFYGYTF. The chain is built from TRBV30 and TRBJ1-2; 8 bases agree with TRBD1. In germline, CDR1 is GTSNPN, CDR2 SVGIG (reference sequence). Unmatched junction bases numbered 6, after V lost 2 bases and J lost 4 bases. The CDR3 extends over 14 amino acids.

CDR3 in DNA: TGTGCCATTCAGAGGAATGAGCAGTTCTTC. Its protein is CAIQRNEQFF. V and J are TRBV2 and TRBJ2-1, with D unresolved. Deletions cut 10 bases from V and 7 bases from J, with 8 bases between. Germline loops: CDR1 SNHLY, CDR2 FYNNEI. The CDR3 runs 10 residues.

CDR3 nucleotide sequence: TGTGCCAGTAGTATATCCGGGACAGGGGCGAATCAGCCCCAGCATTTT. Its protein product is CASSISGTGANQPQHF. This chain joins TRBV19 and TRBJ1-5; 10 nucleotides line up with TRBD1. The length of the CDR3 is 16 residues. In germline, CDR1 is LNHDA, CDR2 SQIVND (reference sequence). V gave up 2 bases and J gave up 4 bases; unmatched junction bases: 5.

The CDR3 region has the DNA TGTGCCAGTAGTAAAGGACTAGCGGGCACCGGGGAGCTGTTTTTT. This gives the protein CASSKGLAGTGELFF. The genes are TRBV19 and TRBJ2-2, with TRBD2 identical over 11 bases. Trimming removed 4 bases from V and 4 bases from J; junction bases left unmatched: 2. Germline assignment: CDR1 LNHDA and CDR2 SQIVND (reference sequence). This CDR3 region has 15 residues.

The chain joins TRBV28 to TRBJ2-3; TRBD2 is a possible D gene (6 bases). V gave up 2 bases and J gave up 1 base, with 13 bases separating them. CDR1 is MDHEN and CDR2 is SYDVKM in the germline V gene. The CDR3 consists of 16 residues. The CDR3 here is CASSLILASGTDTQYF. Here the CDR3 DNA reads TGTGCCAGCAGTTTAATCCTAGCGAGTGGCACAGATACGCAGTATTTT. Full variable domain (rest looked up from reference TRBV28 and TRBJ2-3): DVKVTQSSRYLVKRTGEKVFLECVQDMDHENMFWYRQDPGLGLRLIYFSYDVKMKEKGDIPEGYSVSREKKERFSLILESASTNQTSMYLCASSLILASGTDTQYFGPGTRLTVL.

This clone counts as large. The gene calls are TRBV9 and TRBJ1-5; no reliable D call. The CDR3 totals 15 residues. Germline V gene lookup returns CDR1 SGDLS and CDR2 YYNGEE. Trimming left V 9 bases short and J 0 bases short, with 16 bases between. The DNA of the CDR3 is TGTGCCAACTGGGCGGCGGGATATAGCAATCAGCCCCAGCATTTT. Protein: CANWAAGYSNQPQHF.

This clone was seen more than once but under ten times. V gene TRBV7-9 combines with J gene TRBJ1-2, with D hard to call. Per the germline V gene, CDR1 is SEHNR and CDR2 is FQNEAQ (reference sequence). V dropped 3 bases and J dropped 4 bases, with 12 bases sitting between them. The CDR3 covers 14 residues. CDR3 bases: TGTGCCAGCAGCTTGATGGTCGGTAGCTATGGCTACACCTTC. This gives the protein CASSLMVGSYGYTF.

The chain combines TRBV10-2 with TRBJ1-3; 7 positions agree with TRBD1. Per germline, CDR1 WSHSY and CDR2 SAAADI. Unmatched junction bases numbered 9, after V lost 7 bases and J lost 0 bases. The CDR3 runs 16 residues. The CDR3: CASNKGQRISGNTIYF. As DNA, the CDR3 is TGCGCCAGCAACAAGGGACAGCGGATCTCTGGAAACACCATATATTTT.

This rearrangement joins TRBV7-9 to TRBJ1-2; 8 nucleotides match TRBD1. The germline V gene has CDR1 SEHNR and CDR2 FQNEAQ (reference sequence). V trimming: 2 bases; J trimming: 3 bases; junction bases outside the gene matches: 5. This CDR3 has 15 amino acids. The DNA of the CDR3 is TGTGCCAGCAGCTTATTAGACAGGGGTCACTATGGCTACACCTTC. It codes for CASSLLDRGHYGYTF.

The V call is TRBV5-4, the J call TRBJ1-2, with 9 positions matching TRBD1. Germline V gene lookup returns CDR1 SGHNT and CDR2 YYREEE (reference sequence). The CDR3 is 14 residues long. V gave up 4 bases and J gave up 1 base; unmatched junction bases: 2. The CDR3 nucleotides read TGTGCCAGCAGCGCGACAGGGGGTAACTATGGCTACACCTTC. Protein: CASSATGGNYGYTF. Together with reference TRBV5-4 and TRBJ1-2, the CDR3 gives the full variable domain: ETGVTQSPTHLIKTRGQQVTLRCSSQSGHNTVSWYQQALGQGPQFIFQYYREEENGRGNFPPRFSGLQFPNYSSELNVNALELDDSALYLCASSATGGNYGYTFGSGTRLTVV.

V gene TRBV25-1 combines with J gene TRBJ2-5; no firm D call. The germline CDR1 and CDR2 sequences are MGHDK and SYGVNS. The CDR3 is made up of 15 amino acids. With 6 bases removed from V and 4 bases from J, the gap between germline ends came to 18 bases. The chain's CDR3 is CASSALPADRETQYF. For the CDR3, the DNA is TGTGCCAGCAGCGCCCTCCCAGCAGATAGAGAGACCCAGTACTTC.

The genes are TRBV27 and TRBJ1-6, with TRBD1 identical over 8 bases. The CDR3 is made up of 16 amino acids. Germline trimming cut 0 bases from V and 9 bases from J; bases unmatched to any gene: 7. Germline V CDR1 and CDR2: MNHEY, SMNVEV (reference sequence). The CDR3 region has the DNA TGTGCCAGCAGTTTATCCCAGGGGGCTATATCTTCACCCCTCCACTTT. Protein sequence: CASSLSQGAISSPLHF.

The chain uses TRBV10-3 and TRBJ2-3; 11 nucleotides align to TRBD2. The V gene end was trimmed by 8 bases and the J gene end by 4 bases; junction bases not matched to a gene: 5. Looked up from germline, CDR1 is ENHRY and CDR2 is SYGVKD. The CDR3 covers 14 residues. CDR3 amino acids: CAIASGGSADTQYF. The CDR3 bases are TGTGCCATCGCTAGCGGGGGGAGCGCAGATACGCAGTATTTT.

This clone was seen once. This chain uses TRBV5-4 with TRBJ2-1, with D possibly being TRBD2 (5 bases). The CDR3 sequence is 15 residues long. Trimming took 4 bases from V and 5 from J, leaving 16 bases between them. Per germline, CDR1 SGHNT and CDR2 YYREEE (reference sequence). CDR3 coding DNA: TGTGCCAGCAGCACCCCAAGGACTTTTAACAATGAGCAGTTCTTC. It specifies CASSTPRTFNNEQFF. The full variable domain, its missing parts supplied by reference TRBV5-4 and TRBJ2-1, is ETGVTQSPTHLIKTRGQQVTLRCSSQSGHNTVSWYQQALGQGPQFIFQYYREEENGRGNFPPRFSGLQFPNYSSELNVNALELDDSALYLCASSTPRTFNNEQFFGPGTRLTVL.

V gene TRBV6-1 combines with J gene TRBJ1-5; 11 bases are a match to TRBD1. CDR3 length: 15 residues. Looked up from germline, CDR1 is MNHNS and CDR2 is SASEGT. Trimming took 7 bases from V and 5 from J; bases not matched to a gene: 7. The CDR3 DNA is TGTGCCAGCACCTATCTGGGACAGGGGGATCAGCCCCAGCATTTT. The encoded protein is CASTYLGQGDQPQHF.

J is TRBJ1-2 and V is TRBV7-9; 8 bases map to TRBD1. In germline, CDR1 is SEHNR, CDR2 FQNEAQ (reference sequence). The CDR3 loop spans 13 amino acids. Germline trimming cut 5 bases from V and 3 bases from J; bases unmatched to any gene: 2. CDR3 sequence reads: CASSPGQDYGYTF. The CDR3 coding sequence is TGTGCCAGCAGCCCGGGACAGGACTATGGCTACACCTTC.

The CDR3 loop is CASSHFQETQYF. DNA for the CDR3: TGTGCCAGCAGCCACTTCCAAGAGACCCAGTACTTC. The chain joins TRBV7-6 to TRBJ2-5; D ambiguous. The CDR3 loop spans 12 amino acids. Trimming removed 5 bases at V and 1 base at J, with 5 bases between. The germline V gene encodes CDR1 SGHVS and CDR2 FNYEAQ.

This clone has just a few counts. The chain links TRBV7-6 to TRBJ2-2; 11 bases agree with TRBD2. This CDR3 has 14 amino acids. In germline, CDR1 is SGHVS, CDR2 FNYEAQ. With 5 bases clipped from V and 8 bases from J, the junction kept 4 bases outside the gene matches. The CDR3 region is CASSPTSGSGELFF. CDR3 coding DNA: TGTGCCAGCAGCCCTACTAGCGGGAGTGGGGAGCTGTTTTTT.